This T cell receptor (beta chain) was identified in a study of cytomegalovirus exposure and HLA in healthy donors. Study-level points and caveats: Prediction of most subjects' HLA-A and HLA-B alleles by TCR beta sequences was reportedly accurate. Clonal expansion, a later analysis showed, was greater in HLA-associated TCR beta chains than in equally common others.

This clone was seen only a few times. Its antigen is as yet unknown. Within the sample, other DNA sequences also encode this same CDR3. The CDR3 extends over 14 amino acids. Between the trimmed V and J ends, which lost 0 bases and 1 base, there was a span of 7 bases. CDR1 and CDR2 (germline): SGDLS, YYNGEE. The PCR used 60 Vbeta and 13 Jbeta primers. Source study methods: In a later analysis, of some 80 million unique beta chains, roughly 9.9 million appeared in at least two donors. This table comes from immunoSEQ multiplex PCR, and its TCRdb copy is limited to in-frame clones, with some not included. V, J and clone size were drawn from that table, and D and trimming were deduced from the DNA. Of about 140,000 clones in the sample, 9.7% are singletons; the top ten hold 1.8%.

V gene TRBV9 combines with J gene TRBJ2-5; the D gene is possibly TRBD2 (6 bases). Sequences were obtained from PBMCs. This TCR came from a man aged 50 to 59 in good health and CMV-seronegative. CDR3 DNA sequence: TGTGCCAGCAGCGTAGCCGGGGGCCAAGAGACCCAGTACTTC. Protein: CASSVAGGQETQYF.